These 19 T cell receptor beta chains share one sample of origin, sequenced in a study of shared clonotypes between healthy human individuals. Some clones are missing from TCRdb's copy, which holds only in-frame ones; the method was immunoSEQ multiplex PCR. The top ten hold roughly 13% of the sample, which has around 500,000 clones, 76% seen once. What was sequenced was PBMCs. The receptors were sampled from a woman in her forties in good health. Some clones in this sample may be carry-over from other donors' samples.

The rearrangement uses TRBV27 and TRBJ1-5; possible D gene TRBD1, 6 bases. Germline V gene lookup returns CDR1 MNHEY and CDR2 SMNVEV (reference sequence). The V end was cut by 6 bases, the J end by 3 bases, with 21 bases between. The length of the CDR3 is 17 residues. As DNA, the CDR3 is TGTGCCAGCAGGCCAACCTACAGGGAGCGTAACAATCAGCCCCAGCATTTT. Translation: CASRPTYRERNNQPQHF.

The J gene is TRBJ1-1, the V gene TRBV9; tentative D call: TRBD1 (6 bases). From germline, CDR1 is SGDLS and CDR2 YYNGEE. V was shortened by 3 bases and J by 5 bases, with 8 bases between the two germline ends. The CDR3 has 12 residues. CDR3 coding DNA: TGTGCCAGCAGCGGGGACACGACTGAAGCTTTCTTT. This sequence encodes CASSGDTTEAFF.

The J gene is TRBJ1-2, the V gene TRBV29-1; D is uncertain. Germline V CDR1 and CDR2: SQVTM, ANQGSEA. V dropped 7 bases and J dropped 3 bases, with 12 bases sitting between them. The CDR3 covers 12 residues. The CDR3 protein is CSATPGDYGYTF. CDR3 nucleotide sequence: TGCAGCGCCACGCCCGGCGACTATGGCTACACCTTC.

The chain employs TRBV28 and TRBJ1-2, with D unclear. The germline CDR1 and CDR2 sequences are MDHEN and SYDVKM. The CDR3 is made up of 12 amino acids. V shed 5 bases and J shed 5 bases, with 9 bases lying between them. CDR3 amino acids: CASSRSLYGYTF. In DNA, the CDR3 is TGTGCCAGCAGTCGGTCATTATATGGCTACACCTTC.

The genes are TRBV28 and TRBJ1-2; maybe TRBD1 (5 bases). The length of the CDR3 is 12 residues. The V end was cut by 7 bases, the J end by 6 bases, with 12 bases between. Germline CDR1 is MDHEN and CDR2 is SYDVKM. The CDR3 region is CASNLPGNGYTF. The CDR3 region has the DNA TGTGCCAGCAACTTGCCAGGGAATGGCTACACCTTC.

On this clone: The same CDR3 is also encoded by other DNA sequences in this sample. V gene TRBV7-9 combines with J gene TRBJ2-7; 8 positions match TRBD1. The V segment lost 0 bases and the J segment 4 bases; nucleotides outside the gene matches: 2. The CDR3 is 14 amino acids. CDR1 is SEHNR, CDR2 FQNEAQ, per germline (reference sequence). The chain's CDR3 is CASSLAGQGYEQYF. The CDR3 coding sequence is TGTGCCAGCAGCTTAGCCGGACAGGGTTACGAGCAGTACTTC.

This sequence joins TRBV19 and TRBJ2-7, with TRBD1 matching over 8 bases. In germline, CDR1 is LNHDA, CDR2 SQIVND (reference sequence). Unmatched junction bases numbered 21, after V lost 7 bases and J lost 4 bases. The CDR3 is 18 residues long. Here the CDR3 DNA reads TGTGCCAGTACGACGGGCAGGGGGCGTCCCCTAACCCTGTACGAGCAGTACTTC. The encoded protein is CASTTGRGRPLTLYEQYF. The whole variable domain, filled in from reference TRBV19 and TRBJ2-7, reads DGGITQSPKYLFRKEGQNVTLSCEQNLNHDAMYWYRQDPGQGLRLIYYSQIVNDFQKGDIAEGYSVSREKKESFPLTVTSAQKNPTAFYLCASTTGRGRPLTLYEQYFGPGTRLTVT.

The rearrangement links TRBV19 to TRBJ1-5; a possible D gene is TRBD1 (6 bases). Germline CDR1 LNHDA, CDR2 SQIVND (reference sequence). The CDR3 contains 15 residues. V was shortened by 1 base and J by 4 bases, with 11 bases between the two germline ends. CDR3 protein: CASSIGGGYNQPQHF. The DNA for the CDR3 is TGTGCCAGTAGTATAGGAGGGGGGTATAATCAGCCCCAGCATTTT.

This chain uses TRBV11-3 with TRBJ1-2; no clear D. CDR3 length: 14 residues. Germline V CDR1 and CDR2: SGHNT, YENEEA. V lost 1 base, J lost 2 bases, and 8 bases lay in between. The CDR3 protein is CASSLVGSNYGYTF. The DNA for the CDR3 is TGTGCCAGCAGCTTAGTGGGGTCCAACTATGGCTACACCTTC.

There are a few counts of this clone. This chain uses TRBV7-9 with TRBJ2-2, with a tentative D call TRBD2 (5 bases). Per germline, CDR1 SEHNR and CDR2 FQNEAQ (reference sequence). The CDR3 has 16 amino acids. Trimming took off 6 bases at V and 3 bases at J, with 17 bases between the two ends. The DNA for the CDR3 is TGTGCCAGCAGTAAAGGAGGTGTCACCTACACCGGGGAGCTGTTTTTT. It specifies CASSKGGVTYTGELFF.

The CDR3 spells CASSSPLLAGERETQYF. CDR3 coding DNA: TGTGCCAGCAGCTCCCCCCTACTAGCGGGAGAGCGGGAGACCCAGTACTTC. This chain links TRBV5-6 with TRBJ2-5; 11 bases agree with TRBD2. Trimming removed 3 bases from V and 5 bases from J; junction bases left unmatched: 12. The length of the CDR3 is 17 residues. Germline CDR1 is SGHDT and CDR2 is YYEEEE.

The gene calls are TRBV27 and TRBJ2-1; D remains ambiguous. This CDR3 region has 13 residues. Germline V gene data show CDR1 as MNHEY and CDR2 as SMNVEV (reference sequence). Trimming stripped 7 bases from V and 9 bases from J, with 16 bases between. CDR3 nucleotides: TGTGCCAGCAAAAAGGACGGAACGGTTGAGCAGTTCTTC. Its protein product is CASKKDGTVEQFF.

The CDR3, as DNA: TGTGCCAGCAGTGTTAGCGAAGCGAACACCGGGGAGCTGTTTTTT. Translation: CASSVSEANTGELFF. The chain is built from TRBV2 and TRBJ2-2; maybe TRBD2 (5 bases). CDR3 size: 15 residues. Trimming pared 4 bases from V and 0 bases from J, leaving 9 bases between. CDR1 SNHLY and CDR2 FYNNEI come from the germline V gene.

The chain is built from TRBV5-4 and TRBJ2-3; D is unclear. Germline V CDR1 and CDR2: SGHNT, YYREEE (reference sequence). The CDR3 consists of 14 residues. Deletions cut 4 bases from V and 1 base from J, with 10 bases between. The CDR3: CASSVSSGTDTQYF. CDR3 DNA sequence: TGTGCCAGCAGCGTTAGCTCGGGCACAGATACGCAGTATTTT.

As for this clone: Within the sample, other DNA sequences also encode this same CDR3. The chain joins TRBV30 to TRBJ2-7; D ambiguous. Germline V CDR1 and CDR2: GTSNPN, SVGIG (reference sequence). There are 11 residues in the CDR3. V was clipped by 1 base and J by 2 bases, with 3 bases between them. The CDR3 sequence is CAWSGPYEQYF. Written as DNA, the CDR3 is TGTGCCTGGAGTGGTCCCTACGAGCAGTACTTC.

The chain combines TRBV9 with TRBJ2-1; 12 bases are a match to TRBD2. The CDR3 has 16 amino acids. The J segment lost 7 bases and the V segment lost 4 bases, leaving 9 bases of the junction unmatched. Germline values: CDR1 SGDLS, CDR2 YYNGEE. The CDR3 DNA sequence: TGTGCCAGCAGCTCAACGACTAGCGGGAGAAGAAATGAGCAGTTCTTC. Protein: CASSSTTSGRRNEQFF.

This clone was picked up a small number of times. The V gene is TRBV6-6, the J gene TRBJ2-7; D gene ambiguous. Trimming cost V 4 bases and J 5 bases, with 12 bases left between them. The germline CDR1 and CDR2 sequences are MNHNY and SVGAGI (reference sequence). This CDR3 is 13 amino acids long. The chain's CDR3 is CASSFMARDEQYF. DNA of the CDR3: TGTGCCAGCAGTTTTATGGCCCGAGACGAGCAGTACTTC.

The chain recombines TRBV28 with TRBJ1-4; no firm D call. This CDR3 is built from 11 residues. V lost 2 bases and J lost 14, with 9 bases in between. Germline V gene data show CDR1 as MDHEN and CDR2 as SYDVKM. The CDR3 region has the DNA TGTGCCAGCAGTTTAGGCCATGTTCTGTTTTTT. Its protein product is CASSLGHVLFF.

The J gene is TRBJ2-7, the V gene TRBV18, with D perhaps matching TRBD1 (5 bases). The CDR3 length is 13 residues. Germline V gene sequence: CDR1 KGHSH, CDR2 LQKENI. With 3 bases removed from V and 4 bases from J, the gap between germline ends came to 10 bases. CDR3: CASSPKTAYEQYF. DNA for the CDR3: TGTGCCAGCTCACCCAAGACAGCATACGAGCAGTACTTC.